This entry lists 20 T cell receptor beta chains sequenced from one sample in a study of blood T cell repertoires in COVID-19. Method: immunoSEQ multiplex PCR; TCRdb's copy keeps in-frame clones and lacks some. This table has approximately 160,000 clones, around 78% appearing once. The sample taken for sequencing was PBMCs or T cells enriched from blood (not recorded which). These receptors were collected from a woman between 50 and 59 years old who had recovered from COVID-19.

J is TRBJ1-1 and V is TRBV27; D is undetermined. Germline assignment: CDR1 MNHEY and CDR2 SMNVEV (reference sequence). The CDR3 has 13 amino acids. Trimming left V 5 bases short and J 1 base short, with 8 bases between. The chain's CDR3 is CASSTRENTEAFF. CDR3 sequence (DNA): TGTGCCAGCAGTACACGGGAGAACACTGAAGCTTTCTTT.

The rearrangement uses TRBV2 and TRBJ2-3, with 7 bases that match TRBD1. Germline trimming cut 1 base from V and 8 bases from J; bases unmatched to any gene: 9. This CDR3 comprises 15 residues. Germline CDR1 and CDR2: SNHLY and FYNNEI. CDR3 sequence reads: CASSEGTGPGATQYF. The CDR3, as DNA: TGTGCCAGCAGTGAAGGGACAGGTCCAGGAGCTACGCAGTATTTT.

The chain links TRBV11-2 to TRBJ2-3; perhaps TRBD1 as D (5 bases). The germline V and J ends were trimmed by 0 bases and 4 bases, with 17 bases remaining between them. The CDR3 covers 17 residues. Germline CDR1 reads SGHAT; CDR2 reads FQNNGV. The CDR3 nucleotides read TGTGCCAGCAGCTTAGATTTTGCAGGGCAGGAATCAGATACGCAGTATTTT. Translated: CASSLDFAGQESDTQYF.

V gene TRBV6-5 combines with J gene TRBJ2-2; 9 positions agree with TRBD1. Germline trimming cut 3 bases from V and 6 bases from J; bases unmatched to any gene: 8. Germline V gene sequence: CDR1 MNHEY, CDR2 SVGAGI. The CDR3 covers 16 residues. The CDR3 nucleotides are TGTGCCAGCAGTTATTCGACAGGGGGTTCCCCCGGGGAGCTGTTTTTT. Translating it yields CASSYSTGGSPGELFF.

The CDR3 sequence is CASSTGTGDFLV. In DNA form, the CDR3 reads TGTGCCAGCTCGACCGGGACAGGGGATTTTTTGGTC. V is TRBV18 and J is TRBJ2-7; 10 bases align to TRBD1. The CDR3 runs 12 residues. CDR1 is KGHSH, CDR2 LQKENI, per germline.

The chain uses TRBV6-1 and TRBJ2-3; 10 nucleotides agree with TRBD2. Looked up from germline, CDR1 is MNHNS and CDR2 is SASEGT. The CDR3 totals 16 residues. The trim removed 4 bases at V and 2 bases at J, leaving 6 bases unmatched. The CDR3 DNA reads TGTGCCAGCAGTGCTATAGGACTAGCGGTCACAGATACGCAGTATTTT. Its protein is CASSAIGLAVTDTQYF.

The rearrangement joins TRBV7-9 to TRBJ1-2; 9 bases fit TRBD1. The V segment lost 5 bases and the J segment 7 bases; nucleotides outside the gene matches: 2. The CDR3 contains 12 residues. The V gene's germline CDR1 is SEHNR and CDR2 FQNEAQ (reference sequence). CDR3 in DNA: TGTGCCAGCAGCGCGGACAGGGGTGGCTACACCTTC. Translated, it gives CASSADRGGYTF.

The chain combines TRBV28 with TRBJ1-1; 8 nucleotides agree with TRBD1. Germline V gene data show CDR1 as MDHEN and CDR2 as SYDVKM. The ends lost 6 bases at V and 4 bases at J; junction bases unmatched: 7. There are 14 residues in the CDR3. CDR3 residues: CASRLQGVGTEAFF. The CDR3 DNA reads TGTGCCAGCAGATTACAGGGGGTTGGCACTGAAGCTTTCTTT.

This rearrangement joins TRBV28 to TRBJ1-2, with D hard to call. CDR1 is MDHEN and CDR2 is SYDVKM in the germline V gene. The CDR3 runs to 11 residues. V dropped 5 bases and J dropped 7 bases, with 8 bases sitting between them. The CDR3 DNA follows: TGTGCCAGCAGTATGGCGGGTGGCTACACCTTC. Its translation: CASSMAGGYTF.

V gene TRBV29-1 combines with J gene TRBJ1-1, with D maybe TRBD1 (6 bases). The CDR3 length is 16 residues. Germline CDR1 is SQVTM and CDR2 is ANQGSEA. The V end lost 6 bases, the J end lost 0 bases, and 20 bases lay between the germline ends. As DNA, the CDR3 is TGCAGCGTGAGCGGGGGCCCTTACCTTATGAACACTGAAGCTTTCTTT. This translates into CSVSGGPYLMNTEAFF. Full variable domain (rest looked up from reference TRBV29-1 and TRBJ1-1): SAVISQKPSRDICQRGTSLTIQCQVDSQVTMMFWYRQQPGQSLTLIATANQGSEATYESGFVIDKFPISRPNLTFSTLTVSNMSPEDSSIYLCSVSGGPYLMNTEAFFGQGTRLTVV.

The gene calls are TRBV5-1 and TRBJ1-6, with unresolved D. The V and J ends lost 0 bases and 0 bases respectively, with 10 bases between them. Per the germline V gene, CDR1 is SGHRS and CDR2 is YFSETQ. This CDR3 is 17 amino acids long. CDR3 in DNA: TGCGCCAGCAGCTTGGACGGTCGAAACTCCTATAATTCACCCCTCCACTTT. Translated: CASSLDGRNSYNSPLHF.

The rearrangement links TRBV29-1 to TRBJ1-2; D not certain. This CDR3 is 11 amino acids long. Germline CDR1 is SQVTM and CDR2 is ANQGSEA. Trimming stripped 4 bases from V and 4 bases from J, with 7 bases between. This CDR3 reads CSVGNSYGYTF. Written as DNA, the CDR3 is TGCAGCGTTGGTAACAGCTATGGCTACACCTTC.

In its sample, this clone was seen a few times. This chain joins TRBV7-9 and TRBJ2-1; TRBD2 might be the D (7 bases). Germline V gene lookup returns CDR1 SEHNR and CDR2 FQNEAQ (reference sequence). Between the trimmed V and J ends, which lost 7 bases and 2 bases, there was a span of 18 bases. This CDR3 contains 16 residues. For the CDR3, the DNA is TGTGCCAGCACCTACCGGGGGGCCCGGCCCTACAATGAGCAGTTCTTC. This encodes CASTYRGARPYNEQFF.

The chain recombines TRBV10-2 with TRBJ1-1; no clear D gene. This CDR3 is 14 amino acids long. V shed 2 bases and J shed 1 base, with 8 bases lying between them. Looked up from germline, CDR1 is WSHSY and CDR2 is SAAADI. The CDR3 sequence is CASSEQQENTEAFF. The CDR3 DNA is TGCGCCAGCAGTGAGCAGCAGGAGAACACTGAAGCTTTCTTT.

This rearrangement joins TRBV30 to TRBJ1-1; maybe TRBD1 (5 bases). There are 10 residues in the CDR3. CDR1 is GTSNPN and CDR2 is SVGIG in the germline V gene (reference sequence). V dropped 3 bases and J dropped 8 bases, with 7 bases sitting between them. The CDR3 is CAWRGPEAFF. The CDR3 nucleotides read TGTGCCTGGAGGGGGCCCGAAGCTTTCTTT.

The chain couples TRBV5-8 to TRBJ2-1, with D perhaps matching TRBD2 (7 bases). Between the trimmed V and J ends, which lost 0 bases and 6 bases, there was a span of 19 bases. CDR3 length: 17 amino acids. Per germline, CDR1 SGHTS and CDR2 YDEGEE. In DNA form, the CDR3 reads TGTGCCAGCAGCTTGGCAGGGGCCCCCCTAGCGGCCAATGAGCAGTTCTTC. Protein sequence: CASSLAGAPLAANEQFF. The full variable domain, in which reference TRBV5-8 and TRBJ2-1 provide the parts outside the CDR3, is EAGVTQSPTHLIKTRGQQATLRCSPISGHTSVYWYQQALGLGLQFLLWYDEGEERNRGNFPPRFSGRQFPNYSSELNVNALELEDSALYLCASSLAGAPLAANEQFFGPGTRLTVL.

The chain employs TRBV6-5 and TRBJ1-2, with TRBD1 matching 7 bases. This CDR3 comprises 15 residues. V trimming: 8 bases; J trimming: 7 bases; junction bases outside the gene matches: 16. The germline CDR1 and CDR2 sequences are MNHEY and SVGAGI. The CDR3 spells CASLRSGTGVGGYTF. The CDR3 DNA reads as TGTGCCAGCTTAAGAAGTGGTACAGGGGTCGGTGGCTACACCTTC.

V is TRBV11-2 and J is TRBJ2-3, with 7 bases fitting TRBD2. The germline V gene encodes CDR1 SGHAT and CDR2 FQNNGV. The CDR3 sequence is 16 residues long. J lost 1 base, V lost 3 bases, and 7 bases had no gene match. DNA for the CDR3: TGTGCCAGCAGCTTCCGAGGACTAGTTCGCACAGATACGCAGTATTTT. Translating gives CASSFRGLVRTDTQYF.

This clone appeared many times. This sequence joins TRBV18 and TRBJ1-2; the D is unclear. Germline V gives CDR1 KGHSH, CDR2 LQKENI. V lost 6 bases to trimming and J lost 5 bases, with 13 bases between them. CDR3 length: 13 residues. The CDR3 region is CASSPPGRYGYTF. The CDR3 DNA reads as TGTGCCAGCTCCCCCCCGGGGAGGTATGGCTACACCTTC.

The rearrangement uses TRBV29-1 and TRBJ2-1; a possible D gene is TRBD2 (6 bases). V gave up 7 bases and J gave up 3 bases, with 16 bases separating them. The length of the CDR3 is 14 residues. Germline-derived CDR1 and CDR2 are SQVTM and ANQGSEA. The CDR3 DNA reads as TGCAGCGCTACACCGGGACTGGGCTACAATGAGCAGTTCTTC. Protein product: CSATPGLGYNEQFF.